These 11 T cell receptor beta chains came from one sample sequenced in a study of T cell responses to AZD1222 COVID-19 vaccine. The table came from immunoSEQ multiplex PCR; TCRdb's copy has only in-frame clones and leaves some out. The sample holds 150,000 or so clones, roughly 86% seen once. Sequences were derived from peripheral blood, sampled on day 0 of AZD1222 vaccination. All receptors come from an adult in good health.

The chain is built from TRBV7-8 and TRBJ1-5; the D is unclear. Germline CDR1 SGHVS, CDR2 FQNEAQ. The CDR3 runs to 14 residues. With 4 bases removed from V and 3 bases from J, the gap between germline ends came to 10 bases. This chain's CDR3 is CASSSMTNNQPQHF. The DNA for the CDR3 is TGTGCCAGCAGCTCAATGACGAACAATCAGCCCCAGCATTTT.

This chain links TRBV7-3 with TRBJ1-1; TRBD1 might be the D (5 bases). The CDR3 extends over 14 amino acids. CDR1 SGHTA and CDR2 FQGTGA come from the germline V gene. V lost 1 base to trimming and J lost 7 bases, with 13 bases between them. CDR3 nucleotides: TGTGCCAGCAGCTTAAGGGGGGGAACAAGTGAAGCTTTCTTT. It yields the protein CASSLRGGTSEAFF.

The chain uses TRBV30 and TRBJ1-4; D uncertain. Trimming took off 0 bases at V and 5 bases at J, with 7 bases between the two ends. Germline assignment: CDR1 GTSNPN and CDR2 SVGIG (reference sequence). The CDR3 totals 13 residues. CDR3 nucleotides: TGTGCCTGGAGTGTACCCGGGAATGAAAAACTGTTTTTT. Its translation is CAWSVPGNEKLFF.

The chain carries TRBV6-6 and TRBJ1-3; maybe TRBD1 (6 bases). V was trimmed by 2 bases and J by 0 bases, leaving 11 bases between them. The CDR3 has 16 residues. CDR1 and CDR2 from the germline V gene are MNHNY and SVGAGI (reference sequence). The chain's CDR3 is CASSYIIGGSGNTIYF. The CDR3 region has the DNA TGTGCCAGCAGTTACATTATAGGGGGCTCTGGAAACACCATATATTTT.

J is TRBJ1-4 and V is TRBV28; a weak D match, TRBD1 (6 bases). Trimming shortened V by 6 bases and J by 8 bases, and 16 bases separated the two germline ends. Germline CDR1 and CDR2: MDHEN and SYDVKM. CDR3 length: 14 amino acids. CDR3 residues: CASSPDRLGEKLFF. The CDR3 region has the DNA TGTGCCAGCAGCCCTGACAGGTTAGGGGAAAAACTGTTTTTT. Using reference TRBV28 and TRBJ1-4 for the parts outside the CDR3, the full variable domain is DVKVTQSSRYLVKRTGEKVFLECVQDMDHENMFWYRQDPGLGLRLIYFSYDVKMKEKGDIPEGYSVSREKKERFSLILESASTNQTSMYLCASSPDRLGEKLFFGSGTQLSVL.

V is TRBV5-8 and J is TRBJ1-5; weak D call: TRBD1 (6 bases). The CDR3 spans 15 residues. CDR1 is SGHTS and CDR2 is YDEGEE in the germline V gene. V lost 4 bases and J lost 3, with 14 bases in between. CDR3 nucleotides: TGTGCCAGCAGCCCGGGACAAGAATACAATCAGCCCCAGCATTTT. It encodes CASSPGQEYNQPQHF.

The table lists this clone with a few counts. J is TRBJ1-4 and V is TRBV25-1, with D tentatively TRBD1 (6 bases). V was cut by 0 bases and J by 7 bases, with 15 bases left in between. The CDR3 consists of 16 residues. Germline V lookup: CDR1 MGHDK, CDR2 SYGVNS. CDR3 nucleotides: TGTGCCAGCAGTGAATATGATGGGGGGCTGAGTGAAAAACTGTTTTTT. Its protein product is CASSEYDGGLSEKLFF.

The CDR3 sequence: CASSLQRAGGIVNEQFF. The CDR3 DNA sequence: TGTGCCAGCAGCTTACAACGCGCAGGGGGCATAGTCAATGAGCAGTTCTTC. The rearrangement links TRBV7-9 to TRBJ2-1; 8 positions match TRBD1. Germline-derived CDR1 and CDR2 are SEHNR and FQNEAQ (reference sequence). The junction had 12 bases not matched to a gene; V was cut back by 2 bases and J by 6 bases. The CDR3 runs 17 residues.

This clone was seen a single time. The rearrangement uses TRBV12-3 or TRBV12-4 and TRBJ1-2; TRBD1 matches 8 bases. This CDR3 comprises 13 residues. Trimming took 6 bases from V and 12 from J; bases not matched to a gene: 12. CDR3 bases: TGTGCCAGCAGCTCAGGGGGCGTAATGTTGAACACCTTC. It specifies CASSSGGVMLNTF.

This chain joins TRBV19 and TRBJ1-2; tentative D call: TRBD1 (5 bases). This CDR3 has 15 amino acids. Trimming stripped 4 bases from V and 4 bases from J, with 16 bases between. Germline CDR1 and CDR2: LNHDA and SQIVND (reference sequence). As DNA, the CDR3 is TGTGCCAGTAGTACTGTAGGGACGCTACCCTATGGCTACACCTTC. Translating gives CASSTVGTLPYGYTF. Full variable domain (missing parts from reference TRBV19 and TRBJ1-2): DGGITQSPKYLFRKEGQNVTLSCEQNLNHDAMYWYRQDPGQGLRLIYYSQIVNDFQKGDIAEGYSVSREKKESFPLTVTSAQKNPTAFYLCASSTVGTLPYGYTFGSGTRLTVV.

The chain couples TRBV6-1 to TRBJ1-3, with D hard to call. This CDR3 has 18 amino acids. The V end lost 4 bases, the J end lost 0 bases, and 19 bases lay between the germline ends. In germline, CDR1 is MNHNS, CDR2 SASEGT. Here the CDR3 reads CASSVISLGGFSGNTIYF. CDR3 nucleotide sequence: TGTGCCAGCAGTGTAATCTCTCTTGGAGGGTTCTCTGGAAACACCATATATTTT.